This TCR beta chain derives from a study of CD8+CD57+ T cells in acquired aplastic anemia. For the study at large: Sorted CD4+ and CD8+ cell DNA averaged about 3.5 ug.

This clonotype appeared many times. Its antigen is not known. TCR beta VDJ and CDR3 profiles were obtained from a genomic DNA template. One entry per CDR3 protein results from TCRdb running MiXCR on the reads. The table lists 130,000 or so distinct CDR3 sequences, about 40% of them singletons, with about 2.6% in the top ten. Trimming shortened V by 5 bases and J by 12 bases, and 17 bases separated the two germline ends. CDR1 is DFQATT, CDR2 SNEGSKA, per germline (reference sequence). The CDR3 runs to 12 residues. For sequencing, patients were chosen who had shown expansion of CD8+CD57+ cells by flow cytometry. Study-wide results and caveats: Patients and controls had CD8+ Simpson's diversity values that were not significantly distinct. Patients shared some 29 CD8+ CDR3 sequences with controls.

Sequenced: sorted CD4+, CD8+, or CD8+CD57+ T cells (not recorded which) from PBMCs. The sequence came from a human donor with aplastic anemia. The chain is built from TRBV20-1 and TRBJ2-1, with D perhaps given as TRBD1 or TRBD2 (5 bases each). CDR3 coding DNA: TGCAGTGCTCGTTACCGGGACCCTAGGCAGTTCTTC. This encodes CSARYRDPRQFF.